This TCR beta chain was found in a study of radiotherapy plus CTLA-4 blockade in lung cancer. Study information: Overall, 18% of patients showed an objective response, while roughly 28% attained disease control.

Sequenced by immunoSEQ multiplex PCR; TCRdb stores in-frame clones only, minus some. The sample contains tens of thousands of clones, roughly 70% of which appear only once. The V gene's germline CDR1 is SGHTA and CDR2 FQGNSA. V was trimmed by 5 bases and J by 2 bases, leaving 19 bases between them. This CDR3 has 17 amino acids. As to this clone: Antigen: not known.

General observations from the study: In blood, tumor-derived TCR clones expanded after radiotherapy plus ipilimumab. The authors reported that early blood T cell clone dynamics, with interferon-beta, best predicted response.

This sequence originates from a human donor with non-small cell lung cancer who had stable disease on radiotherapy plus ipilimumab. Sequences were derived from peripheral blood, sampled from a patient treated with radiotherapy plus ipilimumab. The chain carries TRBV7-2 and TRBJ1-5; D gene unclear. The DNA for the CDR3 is TGTGCCAGCAGCCCCCAGCGTGGTGGAGTGGGCAATCAGCCCCAGCATTTT. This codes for CASSPQRGGVGNQPQHF. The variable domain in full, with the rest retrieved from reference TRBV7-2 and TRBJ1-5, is GAGVSQSPSNKVTEKGKDVELRCDPISGHTALYWYRQSLGQGLEFLIYFQGNSAPDKSGLPSDRFSAERTGGSVSTLTIQRTQQEDSAVYLCASSPQRGGVGNQPQHFGDGTRLSIL.